This T cell receptor beta chain derives from a study of CD8+CD57+ T cells in acquired aplastic anemia. Overall study context: There were some 9.8 million reads, on average, for CD4+ cells from healthy donors.

It was genomic DNA that served as the template for profiling TCR beta VDJ and CDR3. Each CDR3 protein gets one entry after TCRdb re-called the reads with MiXCR. Among some 210,000 distinct CDR3 sequences listed, over 60% were seen once. J gave up 2 bases and V 1 base, and 10 bases lay outside the gene matches. Germline CDR1 is LNHNV and CDR2 is YYDKDF (reference sequence). This CDR3 has 18 residues. This clonotype was detected only once. The specimen sequenced was sorted CD4+, CD8+, or CD8+CD57+ T cells (not recorded which) from PBMCs. V is TRBV15 and J is TRBJ2-7; 11 bases fit TRBD1. This receptor was taken from a human donor in good health. In nucleotides, the CDR3 is TGTGCCACCAGCAGAGTCTCCTACCGGGACAGGGGGACCTACGAGCAGTACTTC. Translating it yields CATSRVSYRDRGTYEQYF.